This passage covers 32 T cell receptor beta chains from one sample sequenced in a study of shared clonotypes between healthy human individuals (dated by TCRdb to about 2020). For the CD8 naive samples, CD45RO-negative cells were positively selected for CCR7, yielding a CD45RA+CCR7+ population from which TemRA cells were excluded. Library preparation used the immunoSEQ multiplex PCR assay. TCRdb provides this immuneACCESS table in a form limited to in-frame rearrangements. Some clones are lacking; in checked studies, under half of them reflect an unresolved V gene, and why the rest are absent is not known. The sample profile shows roughly 1,800,000 clones; roughly 95% of them were found once. 1.2% of the sample is held by the ten biggest clonotypes. Sequenced material: naive CD8+ T cells sorted from blood. The cell subset or site label on this specimen signifies: CD45RA+CCR7+. The receptors originated from a man aged 18 to 30 in good health.

This sequence joins TRBV11-2 and TRBJ2-2; D not certain. Germline CDR1 SGHAT, CDR2 FQNNGV. Trimming removed 5 bases at V and 6 bases at J, with 7 bases between. The CDR3 covers 12 residues. CDR3 loop: CASSTTPGELFF. The CDR3 nucleotides are TGTGCCAGCAGCACGACACCCGGGGAGCTGTTTTTT.

This clone has a single count. This chain joins TRBV10-3 and TRBJ1-1; D call uncertain. The CDR3 runs to 16 residues. Germline CDR1 is ENHRY and CDR2 is SYGVKD. V lost 0 bases to trimming and J lost 6 bases, with 17 bases between them. CDR3 DNA: TGTGCCATCAGTGAGTCGAAAGGGAAGGGTAACCCTGAAGCTTTCTTT. Residues: CAISESKGKGNPEAFF.

The chain links TRBV5-1 to TRBJ1-1; a possible D gene is TRBD1 (6 bases). Deletions cut 4 bases from V and 3 bases from J, with 13 bases between. Germline CDR1 reads SGHRS; CDR2 reads YFSETQ. CDR3 length: 14 residues. Here the CDR3 DNA reads TGCGCCAGCAGCCCAATAACAGGGTACACTGAAGCTTTCTTT. It codes for CASSPITGYTEAFF.

This clone appeared once. The V gene is TRBV4-1, the J gene TRBJ2-3; D gene ambiguous. This CDR3 region has 13 residues. Trimming removed 2 bases from V and 6 bases from J, with 9 bases in between. From germline, CDR1 is MGHRA and CDR2 YSYEKL. CDR3 sequence reads: CASSQLSRDTQYF. As DNA, the CDR3 is TGCGCCAGCAGCCAACTTTCTAGGGATACGCAGTATTTT.

This rearrangement joins TRBV18 to TRBJ2-7; 10 positions agree with TRBD2. Germline CDR1 KGHSH, CDR2 LQKENI. The V segment lost 2 bases and the J segment 5 bases; nucleotides outside the gene matches: 9. This CDR3 is 16 amino acids long. The CDR3 protein is CASSPSGLADSHEQYF. The CDR3 coding sequence is TGTGCCAGCTCACCATCCGGACTAGCGGACAGCCACGAGCAGTACTTC.

The chain joins TRBV29-1 to TRBJ1-1; no clear D. The V end was cut by 2 bases, the J end by 3 bases, with 4 bases between. CDR3 size: 11 residues. Germline loops: CDR1 SQVTM, CDR2 ANQGSEA. CDR3 DNA sequence: TGCAGCGTTGAAAGGCACACTGAAGCTTTCTTT. The encoded protein is CSVERHTEAFF.

The chain has TRBV28 and TRBJ1-2; D is possibly TRBD1 (5 bases). CDR1 and CDR2 (germline): MDHEN, SYDVKM. The CDR3 spans 14 residues. V gave up 6 bases and J gave up 2 bases, with 13 bases separating them. CDR3 in amino acids: CASSLADRNYGYTF. CDR3 sequence (DNA): TGTGCCAGCAGCTTGGCCGACAGAAACTATGGCTACACCTTC.

The chain carries TRBV2 and TRBJ2-1, with TRBD1 as a possible D gene (6 bases). This CDR3 comprises 19 residues. V lost 2 bases, J lost 5 bases, and 25 bases lay in between. CDR1 is SNHLY, CDR2 FYNNEI, per germline. CDR3 DNA: TGTGCCAGCAGTGAAAGACGGTCGGTGGGACAACTTCGGGACAATGAGCAGTTCTTC. As protein: CASSERRSVGQLRDNEQFF.

This clone was found once. The chain recombines TRBV7-3 with TRBJ2-7; 7 bases align to TRBD2. The CDR3 extends over 13 amino acids. CDR1 SGHTA and CDR2 FQGTGA come from the germline V gene. With V trimmed by 5 bases and J by 3 bases, 4 bases remained unmatched. Here the CDR3 DNA reads TGTGCCAGCAGCCCATCGGGAGGCTACGAGCAGTACTTC. Its protein product is CASSPSGGYEQYF.

This chain uses TRBV6-6 with TRBJ1-1; unclear D gene. Germline V lookup: CDR1 MNHNY, CDR2 SVGAGI (reference sequence). V lost 7 bases and J lost 3, with 12 bases in between. The CDR3 consists of 13 residues. The CDR3 region has the DNA TGTGCCAGCACCCTTTGGGTAGACACTGAAGCTTTCTTT. This sequence encodes CASTLWVDTEAFF.

This clone was observed a single time. The V and J genes are TRBV13 and TRBJ1-2; D perhaps matches TRBD1 (6 bases). V lost 6 bases and J 6 bases, leaving 14 bases between the germline ends. The germline V gene has CDR1 PRHDT and CDR2 FYEKMQ (reference sequence). The CDR3 runs to 13 residues. Written as DNA, the CDR3 is TGTGCCAGCAGGGGAGGGACAAGGGATGGCTACACCTTC. Residues: CASRGGTRDGYTF.

The V call is TRBV9, the J call TRBJ2-1; D is unresolved. CDR1 SGDLS and CDR2 YYNGEE come from the germline V gene. This CDR3 is built from 12 residues. DNA for the CDR3: TGTGCATCCGGGTCCGGTTGGAATGAGCAGTTCTTC. It is translated as CASGSGWNEQFF.

Remarks on this clone: One end of the junction does not line up with germline, which may come from a read error. The rearrangement uses TRBV5-1 and TRBJ2-7, with a possible D match to TRBD2 (5 bases). Germline V gene lookup returns CDR1 SGHRS and CDR2 YFSETQ. The CDR3 covers 15 residues. As DNA, the CDR3 is TGCGCCAGCAGCTTGGTTGGCGGGCCCTCCAACGAGCAGTACTTC. This codes for CASSLVGGPSNEQYF.

V gene TRBV7-6 combines with J gene TRBJ2-5; D unclear. Trimming took 4 bases from V and 2 from J, leaving 11 bases between them. The CDR3 has 14 residues. Looked up from germline, CDR1 is SGHVS and CDR2 is FNYEAQ. The CDR3 region is CASSSSSRQETQYF. The CDR3 coding sequence is TGTGCCAGCAGCTCATCCTCCCGACAAGAGACCCAGTACTTC.

The chain carries TRBV27 and TRBJ2-6, with TRBD1 as a possible D gene (6 bases). Germline V gives CDR1 MNHEY, CDR2 SMNVEV (reference sequence). V shed 4 bases and J shed 2 bases, with 15 bases lying between them. The CDR3 runs 17 residues. The CDR3 reads CASSSIQGIPGANVLTF. DNA of the CDR3: TGTGCCAGCAGTTCCATTCAGGGGATCCCTGGGGCCAACGTCCTGACTTTC.

The J gene is TRBJ1-1, the V gene TRBV5-6; maybe TRBD1 (6 bases). This CDR3 is built from 15 residues. V lost 0 bases and J 1 base, leaving 10 bases between the germline ends. Germline CDR1 and CDR2: SGHDT and YYEEEE. CDR3 in amino acids: CASSLGGHWNTEAFF. As DNA, the CDR3 is TGTGCCAGCAGCTTGGGGGGACACTGGAACACTGAAGCTTTCTTT.

The chain is built from TRBV27 and TRBJ2-4; possibly TRBD1 or TRBD2 for D (6 bases each). V was trimmed by 6 bases and J by 7 bases, leaving 19 bases between them. Germline CDR1 and CDR2: MNHEY and SMNVEV (reference sequence). The CDR3 totals 15 residues. In DNA form, the CDR3 reads TGTGCCAGCAGACTTAGGGGGGCGGGTAGGAACATTCAGTACTTC. Translation gives CASRLRGAGRNIQYF.

This clone was detected only once. J is TRBJ1-6 and V is TRBV7-9; 8 nucleotides align to TRBD1. In germline, CDR1 is SEHNR, CDR2 FQNEAQ (reference sequence). Trimming at V came to 1 base and at J to 8 bases, leaving 4 bases not matched to a gene. CDR3 length: 15 residues. This chain's CDR3 is CASSLVGQGYSPLHF. For the CDR3, the DNA is TGTGCCAGCAGCTTAGTTGGACAGGGATATTCACCCCTCCACTTT.

This sequence joins TRBV10-1 and TRBJ2-1, with TRBD1 matching over 9 bases. This CDR3 has 16 residues. V shed 0 bases, J shed 9 bases, and the junction held 9 bases outside the gene matches. The germline CDR1 and CDR2 sequences are WNHNN and SYGVQD (reference sequence). The CDR3 DNA is TGCGCCAGCAGTGAGTCGAAGGGACAGGGCAGGGCTGAGCAGTTCTTC. This translates into CASSESKGQGRAEQFF.

V usage is TRBV7-9 and J usage is TRBJ1-2; no clear D. CDR1 is SEHNR and CDR2 is FQNEAQ in the germline V gene (reference sequence). The V end lost 1 base, the J end lost 4 bases, and 4 bases lay between the germline ends. The CDR3 runs to 12 residues. The CDR3 bases are TGTGCCAGCAGCTTAGTGGGCTATGGCTACACCTTC. Translated, it gives CASSLVGYGYTF.

As for this clone: The junction shows a germline mismatch at one end, possibly a read error. The chain employs TRBV14 and TRBJ2-7; 13 nucleotides line up with TRBD2. CDR1 is SGHDN and CDR2 is FVKESK in the germline V gene. The CDR3 sequence is 15 residues long. CDR3 DNA sequence: TGTGCCAGCAGCCAGACTAGCGGGGGGTCCTTCGAGCAGTACTTC. It translates to CASSQTSGGSFEQYF.

The V call is TRBV5-6, the J call TRBJ2-7; D is perhaps TRBD1 or TRBD2 (6 bases each). With 0 bases removed from V and 9 bases from J, the gap between germline ends came to 19 bases. Germline V lookup: CDR1 SGHDT, CDR2 YYEEEE. This CDR3 is 15 amino acids long. The CDR3 loop is CASSLEGGLSSGQYF. Here the CDR3 DNA reads TGTGCCAGCAGCTTGGAGGGGGGATTAAGCAGTGGGCAGTACTTC.

This chain connects TRBV30 to TRBJ2-7; D is uncertain. CDR1 is GTSNPN and CDR2 is SVGIG in the germline V gene (reference sequence). The V and J ends lost 0 bases and 6 bases respectively, with 9 bases between them. This CDR3 comprises 12 residues. The CDR3 bases are TGTGCCTGGAGTGTAGTCTCAGCCGAGCAGTACTTC. This gives the protein CAWSVVSAEQYF.

For this clone: The identical CDR3 is also encoded by other nucleotide sequences in the sample. J is TRBJ2-3 and V is TRBV7-9; no reliable D call. In germline, CDR1 is SEHNR, CDR2 FQNEAQ (reference sequence). V gave up 5 bases and J gave up 5 bases, with 8 bases separating them. The CDR3 has 12 residues. CDR3 in DNA: TGTGCCAGCAGCCTAGTGGGAGATACGCAGTATTTT. This codes for CASSLVGDTQYF.

As to this clone: Compared with germline, one end of the junction differs, possibly owing to a read error. The chain is built from TRBV13 and TRBJ2-1, with 9 nucleotides matching TRBD1. CDR3 length: 14 residues. CDR1 PRHDT and CDR2 FYEKMQ come from the germline V gene (reference sequence). CDR3 nucleotide sequence: TGTGCCAGCAGCCTAGGACAGGGGAGGCATGAGCAGTTCTTC. The encoded protein is CASSLGQGRHEQFF.

The gene calls are TRBV6-1 and TRBJ1-2, with TRBD1 matching 9 bases. Germline-derived CDR1 and CDR2 are MNHNS and SASEGT. This CDR3 region has 15 residues. V lost 5 bases to trimming and J lost 7 bases; unmatched junction nucleotides: 11. CDR3: CASSTGTGLTFGYTF. CDR3 DNA: TGTGCCAGCAGTACCGGGACAGGGCTAACTTTTGGCTACACCTTC.

The genes are TRBV5-4 and TRBJ1-2; 9 positions match TRBD1. Germline trimming cut 5 bases from V and 5 bases from J; bases unmatched to any gene: 4. Germline V gene sequence: CDR1 SGHNT, CDR2 YYREEE (reference sequence). The CDR3 contains 13 residues. CDR3 region: CASRLQGAYGYTF. The CDR3, as DNA: TGTGCCAGCAGGTTACAGGGGGCTTATGGCTACACCTTC.

This clone is a singleton in its sample. The chain links TRBV7-9 to TRBJ2-1, with D possibly being TRBD2 (6 bases). The CDR3 is made up of 14 amino acids. V was shortened by 3 bases and J by 5 bases, with 11 bases between the two germline ends. Germline-derived CDR1 and CDR2 are SEHNR and FQNEAQ (reference sequence). Here the CDR3 DNA reads TGTGCCAGCAGCTTGCCATCGGGAGACAATGAGCAGTTCTTC. This encodes CASSLPSGDNEQFF.

CDR3 DNA: TGTGCCAGCAGTTCACCCGGGGTCTCCTATGGCTACACCTTC. Protein sequence: CASSSPGVSYGYTF. This chain joins TRBV6-5 and TRBJ1-2; no firm D call. The V end lost 4 bases, the J end lost 4 bases, and 13 bases lay between the germline ends. The germline gives CDR1 MNHEY, CDR2 SVGAGI. This CDR3 comprises 14 residues.

This clone was observed a handful of times. The gene calls are TRBV28 and TRBJ2-3; maybe TRBD2 (6 bases). This CDR3 has 16 amino acids. Trimming removed 3 bases from V and 0 bases from J, with 13 bases in between. Germline loops: CDR1 MDHEN, CDR2 SYDVKM. The CDR3 region has the DNA TGTGCCAGCAGTTTGGGACTTCTAACTAGCACAGATACGCAGTATTTT. Residues: CASSLGLLTSTDTQYF.

CDR3 in amino acids: CASSYGTGLYSEAFF. In nucleotides, the CDR3 is TGTGCCAGCAGTTACGGGACAGGCCTTTACAGTGAAGCTTTCTTT. The genes are TRBV6-5 and TRBJ1-1; 8 nucleotides line up with TRBD1. This CDR3 contains 15 residues. Germline-derived CDR1 and CDR2 are MNHEY and SVGAGI. With 2 bases clipped from V and 7 bases from J, the junction kept 9 bases outside the gene matches.

Worth noting for this clone: Different DNA sequences within this sample yield the same CDR3. V usage is TRBV7-9 and J usage is TRBJ1-2, with a possible D match to TRBD1 (6 bases). This CDR3 has 15 amino acids. Germline CDR1 and CDR2: SEHNR and FQNEAQ (reference sequence). Trimming pared 5 bases from V and 2 bases from J, leaving 15 bases between. The CDR3 spells CASSLGGQANYGYTF. The CDR3 coding sequence is TGTGCCAGCAGCCTCGGGGGCCAGGCCAACTATGGCTACACCTTC.